This TCR beta chain was sequenced during a study of blood T cell repertoires in COVID-19. As for the study in general: PBMCs, B-cell-depleted T cells, or T cells were the source of the cDNA or gDNA that made up the material.

As handled by the study authors: Amplification of reference gene primers provided the estimated nucleated cell counts. Data came from immunoSEQ multiplex PCR; TCRdb stores just in-frame clones and leaves some out. V and J calls and clone size follow that table, whereas D and trimming were derived from the DNA. The sample contains hundreds of thousands of clones, 88% of which appear only once. Participants spanned ages roughly 18 to 90 years and resided in about two dozen US areas. This CDR3 region has 11 residues. The ends were cut back, 5 bases at V and 5 bases at J, with 5 bases in the middle. The V gene's germline CDR1 is SGHRS and CDR2 YFSETQ.

The specimen was PBMCs or T cells enriched from blood (not recorded which). The chain combines TRBV5-1 with TRBJ2-1; no definite D call. The sequence derives from a woman between 50 and 59 years old who had recovered from COVID-19. This CDR3 reads CASSLDNEQFF. Written as DNA, the CDR3 is TGCGCCAGCAGTTTAGACAATGAGCAGTTCTTC.